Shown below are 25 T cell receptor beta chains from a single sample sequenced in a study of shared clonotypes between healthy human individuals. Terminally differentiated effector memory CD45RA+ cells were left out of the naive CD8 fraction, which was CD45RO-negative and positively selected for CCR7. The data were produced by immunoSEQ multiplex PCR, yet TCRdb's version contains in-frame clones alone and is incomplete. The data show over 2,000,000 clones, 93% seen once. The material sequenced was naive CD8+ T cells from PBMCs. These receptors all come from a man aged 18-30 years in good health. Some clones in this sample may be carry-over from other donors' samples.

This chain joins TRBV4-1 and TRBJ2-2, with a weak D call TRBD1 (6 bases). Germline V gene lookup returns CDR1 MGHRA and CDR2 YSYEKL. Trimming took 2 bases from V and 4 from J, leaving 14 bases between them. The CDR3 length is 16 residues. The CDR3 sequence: CASSQPGTPSTGELFF. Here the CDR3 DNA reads TGCGCCAGCAGCCAACCCGGGACACCCTCCACCGGGGAGCTGTTTTTT.

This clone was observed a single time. The chain's CDR3 is CASAPLGNTGELFF. The DNA of the CDR3 is TGTGCCAGCGCTCCCCTGGGTAACACCGGGGAGCTGTTTTTT. The chain carries TRBV27 and TRBJ2-2; D unresolved. CDR1 is MNHEY, CDR2 SMNVEV, per germline (reference sequence). Deletions cut 8 bases from V and 2 bases from J, with 12 bases between. CDR3 size: 14 residues.

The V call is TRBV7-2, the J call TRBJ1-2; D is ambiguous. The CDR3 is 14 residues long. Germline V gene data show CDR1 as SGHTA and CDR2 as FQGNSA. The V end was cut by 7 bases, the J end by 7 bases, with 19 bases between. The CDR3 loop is CASTTLTYGVGYTF. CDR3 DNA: TGTGCCAGCACCACCCTGACCTATGGAGTTGGCTACACCTTC.

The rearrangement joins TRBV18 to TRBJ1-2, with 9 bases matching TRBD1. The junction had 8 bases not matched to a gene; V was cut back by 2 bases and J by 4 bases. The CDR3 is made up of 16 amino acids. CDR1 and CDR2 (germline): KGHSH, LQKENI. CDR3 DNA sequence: TGTGCCAGCTCACCAGACGACAGGGGGGCCCGCTATGGCTACACCTTC. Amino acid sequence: CASSPDDRGARYGYTF. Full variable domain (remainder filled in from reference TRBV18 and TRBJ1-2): NAGVMQNPRHLVRRRGQEARLRCSPMKGHSHVYWYRQLPEEGLKFMVYLQKENIIDESGMPKERFSAEFPKEGPSILRIQQVVRGDSAAYFCASSPDDRGARYGYTFGSGTRLTVV.

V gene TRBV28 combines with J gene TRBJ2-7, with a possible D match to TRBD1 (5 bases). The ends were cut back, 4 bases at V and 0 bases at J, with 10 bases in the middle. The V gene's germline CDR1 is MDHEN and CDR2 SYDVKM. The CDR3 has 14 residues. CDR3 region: CASSWGRASYEQYF. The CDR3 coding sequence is TGTGCCAGCAGTTGGGGCAGGGCCTCCTACGAGCAGTACTTC. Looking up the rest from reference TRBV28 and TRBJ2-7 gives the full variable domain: DVKVTQSSRYLVKRTGEKVFLECVQDMDHENMFWYRQDPGLGLRLIYFSYDVKMKEKGDIPEGYSVSREKKERFSLILESASTNQTSMYLCASSWGRASYEQYFGPGTRLTVT.

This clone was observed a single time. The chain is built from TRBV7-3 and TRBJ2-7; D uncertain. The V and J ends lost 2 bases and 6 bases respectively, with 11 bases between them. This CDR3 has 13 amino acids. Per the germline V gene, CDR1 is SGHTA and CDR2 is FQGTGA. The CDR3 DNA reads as TGTGCCAGCAGCTTAGATCTGGGCGGCGAGCAGTACTTC. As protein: CASSLDLGGEQYF.

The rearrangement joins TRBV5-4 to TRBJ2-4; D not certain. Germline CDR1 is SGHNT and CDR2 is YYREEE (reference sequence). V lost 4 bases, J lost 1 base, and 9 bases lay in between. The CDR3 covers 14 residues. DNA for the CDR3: TGTGCCAGCAGCCAACTCGGGGCCAAAAACATTCAGTACTTC. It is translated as CASSQLGAKNIQYF.

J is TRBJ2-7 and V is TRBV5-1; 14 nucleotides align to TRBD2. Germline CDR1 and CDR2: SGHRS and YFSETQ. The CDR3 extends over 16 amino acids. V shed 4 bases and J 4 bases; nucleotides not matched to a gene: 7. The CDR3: CASSPGTSGSGYEQYF. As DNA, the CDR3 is TGCGCCAGCAGCCCCGGGACTAGCGGGAGTGGGTACGAGCAGTACTTC.

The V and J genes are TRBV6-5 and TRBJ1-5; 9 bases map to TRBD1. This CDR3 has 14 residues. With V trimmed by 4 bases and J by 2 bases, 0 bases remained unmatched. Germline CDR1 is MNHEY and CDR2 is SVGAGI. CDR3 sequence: CASSWTGGNQPQHF. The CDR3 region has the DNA TGTGCCAGCAGTTGGACAGGGGGCAATCAGCCCCAGCATTTT.

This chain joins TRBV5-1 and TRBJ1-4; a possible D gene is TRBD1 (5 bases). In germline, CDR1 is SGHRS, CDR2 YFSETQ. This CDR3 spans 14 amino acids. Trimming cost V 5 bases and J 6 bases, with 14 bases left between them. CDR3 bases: TGCGCCAGCAGGTTAAATGGGGCTTATGAAAAACTGTTTTTT. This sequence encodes CASRLNGAYEKLFF.

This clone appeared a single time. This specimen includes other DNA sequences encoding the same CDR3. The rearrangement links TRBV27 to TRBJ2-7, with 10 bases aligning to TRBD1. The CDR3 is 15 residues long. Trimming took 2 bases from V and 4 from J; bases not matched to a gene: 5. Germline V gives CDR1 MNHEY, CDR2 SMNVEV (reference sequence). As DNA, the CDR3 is TGTGCCAGCAGTTTAAGGGACAGGGGATTATACGAGCAGTACTTC. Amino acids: CASSLRDRGLYEQYF.

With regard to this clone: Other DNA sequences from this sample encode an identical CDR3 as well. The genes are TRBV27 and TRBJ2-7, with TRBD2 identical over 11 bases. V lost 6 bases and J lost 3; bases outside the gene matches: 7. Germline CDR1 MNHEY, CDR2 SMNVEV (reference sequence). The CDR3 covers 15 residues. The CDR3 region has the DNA TGTGCCAGCAGCTTAACTAGCGGGAGTTTCTACGAGCAGTACTTC. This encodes CASSLTSGSFYEQYF.

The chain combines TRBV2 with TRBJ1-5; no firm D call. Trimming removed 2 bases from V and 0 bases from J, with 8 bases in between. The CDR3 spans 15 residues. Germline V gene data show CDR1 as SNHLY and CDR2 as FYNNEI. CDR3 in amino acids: CASSESPSSNQPQHF. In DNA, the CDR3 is TGTGCCAGCAGTGAATCGCCAAGTAGCAATCAGCCCCAGCATTTT.

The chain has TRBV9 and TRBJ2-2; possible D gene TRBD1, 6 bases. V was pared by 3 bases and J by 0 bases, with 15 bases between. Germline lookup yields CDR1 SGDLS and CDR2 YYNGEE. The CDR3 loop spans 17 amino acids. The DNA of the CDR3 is TGTGCCAGCAGCGGAGCGTACAGGGACGCGAACACCGGGGAGCTGTTTTTT. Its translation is CASSGAYRDANTGELFF. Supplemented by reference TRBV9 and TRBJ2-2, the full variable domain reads DSGVTQTPKHLITATGQRVTLRCSPRSGDLSVYWYQQSLDQGLQFLIQYYNGEERAKGNILERFSAQQFPDLHSELNLSSLELGDSALYFCASSGAYRDANTGELFFGEGSRLTVL.

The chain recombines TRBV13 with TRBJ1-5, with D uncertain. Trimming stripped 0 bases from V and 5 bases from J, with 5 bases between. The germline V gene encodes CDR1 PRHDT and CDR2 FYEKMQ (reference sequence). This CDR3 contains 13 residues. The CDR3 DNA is TGTGCCAGCAGCTTAGGAGGTTATCAGCCCCAGCATTTT. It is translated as CASSLGGYQPQHF.

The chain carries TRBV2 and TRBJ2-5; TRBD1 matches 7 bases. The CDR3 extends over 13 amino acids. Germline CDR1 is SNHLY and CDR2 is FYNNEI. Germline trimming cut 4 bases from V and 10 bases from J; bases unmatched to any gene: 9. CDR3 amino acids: CASSGRDSPDQYF. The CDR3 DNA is TGTGCCAGCAGTGGAAGGGACAGCCCTGACCAGTACTTC.

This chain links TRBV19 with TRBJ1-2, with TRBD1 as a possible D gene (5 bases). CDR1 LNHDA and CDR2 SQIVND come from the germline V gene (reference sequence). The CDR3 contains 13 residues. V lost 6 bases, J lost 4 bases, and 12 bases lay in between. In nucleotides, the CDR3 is TGTGCCAGTAGCGCGGGACGCTTCTATGGCTACACCTTC. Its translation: CASSAGRFYGYTF.

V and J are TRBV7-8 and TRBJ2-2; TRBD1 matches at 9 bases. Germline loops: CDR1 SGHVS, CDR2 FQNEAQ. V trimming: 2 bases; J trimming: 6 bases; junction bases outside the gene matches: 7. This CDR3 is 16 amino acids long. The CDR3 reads CASSLSTGGLAGELFF. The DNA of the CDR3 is TGTGCCAGCAGCTTAAGTACAGGGGGCCTGGCCGGGGAGCTGTTTTTT.

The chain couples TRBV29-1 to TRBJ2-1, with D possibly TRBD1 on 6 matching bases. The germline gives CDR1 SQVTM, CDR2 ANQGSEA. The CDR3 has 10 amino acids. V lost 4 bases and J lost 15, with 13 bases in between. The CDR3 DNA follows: TGCAGCGTTGTGGGTCAGGGGCCGTTCTTC. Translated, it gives CSVVGQGPFF.

Written as DNA, the CDR3 is TGTGCCAGCAGCTTGGGACAGAGTATCACCGGGGAGCTGTTTTTT. Translation: CASSLGQSITGELFF. This rearrangement joins TRBV5-4 to TRBJ2-2; D might be TRBD1 (5 bases). This CDR3 has 15 amino acids. Germline assignment: CDR1 SGHNT and CDR2 YYREEE (reference sequence). The ends were cut back, 0 bases at V and 4 bases at J, with 10 bases in the middle.

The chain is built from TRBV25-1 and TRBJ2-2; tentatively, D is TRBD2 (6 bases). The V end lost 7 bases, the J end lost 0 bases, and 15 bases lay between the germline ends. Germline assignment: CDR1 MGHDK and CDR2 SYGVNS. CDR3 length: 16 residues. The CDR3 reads CASIGEGTPNTGELFF. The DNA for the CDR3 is TGTGCCAGCATTGGAGAAGGGACTCCGAACACCGGGGAGCTGTTTTTT.

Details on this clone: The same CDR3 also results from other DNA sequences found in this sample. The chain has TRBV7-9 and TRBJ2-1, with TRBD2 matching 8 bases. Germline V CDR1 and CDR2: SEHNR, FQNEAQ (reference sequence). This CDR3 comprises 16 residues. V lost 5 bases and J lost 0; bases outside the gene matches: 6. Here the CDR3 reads CASSPTSGSSYNEQFF. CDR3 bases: TGTGCCAGCAGCCCTACTAGCGGTAGCTCCTACAATGAGCAGTTCTTC.

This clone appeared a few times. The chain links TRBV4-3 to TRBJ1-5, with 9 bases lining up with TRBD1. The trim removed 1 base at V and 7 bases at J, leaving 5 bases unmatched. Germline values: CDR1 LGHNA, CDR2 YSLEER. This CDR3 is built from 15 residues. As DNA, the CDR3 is TGCGCCAGCAGCCAAGGGACAGGGGATGACCAGCCCCAGCATTTT. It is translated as CASSQGTGDDQPQHF.

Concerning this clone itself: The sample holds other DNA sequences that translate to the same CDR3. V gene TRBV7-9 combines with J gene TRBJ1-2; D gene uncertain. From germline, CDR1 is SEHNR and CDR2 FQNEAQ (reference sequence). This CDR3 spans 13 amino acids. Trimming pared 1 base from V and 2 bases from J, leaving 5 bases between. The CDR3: CASSLVLNYGYTF. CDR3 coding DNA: TGTGCCAGCAGCTTAGTACTGAACTATGGCTACACCTTC.

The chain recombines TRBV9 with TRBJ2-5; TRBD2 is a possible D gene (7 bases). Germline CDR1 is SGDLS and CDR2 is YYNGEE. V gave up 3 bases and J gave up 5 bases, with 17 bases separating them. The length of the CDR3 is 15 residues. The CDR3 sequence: CASSAAWGGGETQYF. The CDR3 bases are TGTGCCAGCAGCGCCGCATGGGGGGGCGGGGAGACCCAGTACTTC.